Each of the 16 T cell receptor beta chains below was sequenced from the same sample in a study of CD8+ T cells in alopecia areata. Following RNA extraction, reverse transcription yielded cDNA that acted as the sequencing template. The repertoire was sequenced with immunoSEQ multiplex PCR; TCRdb's copy has only in-frame clones and lacks some. The sample includes 190,000 or so clones, roughly 61% seen only once; the top ten take around 12%. The treatment: oral pan-JAK inhibitor, 5-10 mg twice daily. Source: CD8+ T cells sorted from blood, taken at week 24, from a patient treated with tofacitinib. The receptors originated from a human donor with alopecia areata.

This clone was detected a few times. The chain employs TRBV5-1 and TRBJ1-6; the D gene is possibly TRBD1 (5 bases). In germline, CDR1 is SGHRS, CDR2 YFSETQ. The CDR3 is 18 amino acids. With 0 bases removed from V and 8 bases from J, the gap between germline ends came to 21 bases. The CDR3 protein is CASSLANVALTEHSPLHF. Written as DNA, the CDR3 is TGCGCCAGCAGCTTGGCCAACGTAGCATTGACAGAGCATTCACCCCTCCACTTT.

The V and J genes are TRBV7-8 and TRBJ1-1; possible D gene TRBD1, 6 bases. In germline, CDR1 is SGHVS, CDR2 FQNEAQ. The CDR3 loop spans 12 amino acids. V was pared by 5 bases and J by 8 bases, with 12 bases between. The CDR3 nucleotides are TGTGCCAGCAGCGGGGGAGGACAGGAAGCTTTCTTT. Translating it yields CASSGGGQEAFF.

The genes are TRBV27 and TRBJ1-1, with TRBD1 matching over 10 bases. This CDR3 comprises 15 residues. Trimming removed 0 bases from V and 7 bases from J; junction bases left unmatched: 5. The germline V gene encodes CDR1 MNHEY and CDR2 SMNVEV (reference sequence). CDR3 DNA sequence: TGTGCCAGCAGTTTATCGCAGACAGGGGGCCTTGAAGCTTTCTTT. Translating it yields CASSLSQTGGLEAFF.

The gene calls are TRBV11-3 and TRBJ2-1, with 8 bases lining up with TRBD1. Trimming removed 4 bases from V and 5 bases from J; junction bases left unmatched: 7. This CDR3 is built from 15 residues. Per the germline V gene, CDR1 is SGHNT and CDR2 is YENEEA. CDR3 in DNA: TGTGCCAGCAGCTCCGGGGACAGGCCAAACAATGAGCAGTTCTTC. Its protein product is CASSSGDRPNNEQFF.

V gene TRBV4-1 combines with J gene TRBJ2-7; TRBD2 matches at 7 bases. The CDR3 contains 15 residues. The V gene's germline CDR1 is MGHRA and CDR2 YSYEKL. J lost 3 bases, V lost 0 bases, and 5 bases had no gene match. Here the CDR3 DNA reads TGCGCCAGCAGCCAAGAAGGACTAGACAACTACGAGCAGTACTTC. Translated, it gives CASSQEGLDNYEQYF.

This clone was counted at least ten times. The chain combines TRBV23-1 with TRBJ2-3, with D uncertain. TRBV23-1 counts as an open reading frame of uncertain function. This CDR3 has 10 residues. V was cut by 7 bases and J by 2 bases, with 1 base left in between. The CDR3 spells CASTTDTQYF. CDR3 sequence (DNA): TGCGCCAGCACCACAGATACGCAGTATTTT.

This clone was recorded only once. The chain employs TRBV4-3 and TRBJ2-5; D is undetermined. This CDR3 spans 12 amino acids. V was pared by 0 bases and J by 5 bases, with 4 bases between. The germline V gene encodes CDR1 LGHNA and CDR2 YSLEER. CDR3 sequence reads: CASSQEAETQYF. The CDR3 DNA sequence: TGCGCCAGCAGCCAAGAGGCCGAGACCCAGTACTTC.

Only a few counts were recorded for this clone. V and J are TRBV4-1 and TRBJ2-1, with 10 bases fitting TRBD1. CDR3 length equals 17 residues. Germline CDR1 and CDR2: MGHRA and YSYEKL. V was clipped by 3 bases and J by 3 bases; unmatched bases: 8. CDR3 bases: TGCGCCAGCAGCCAGTCCCCGGGACAGGGGAGCTACAATGAGCAGTTCTTC. This codes for CASSQSPGQGSYNEQFF.

The genes are TRBV29-1 and TRBJ1-3, with TRBD1 matching over 8 bases. Germline assignment: CDR1 SQVTM and CDR2 ANQGSEA. CDR3 size: 13 residues. The ends lost 1 base at V and 8 bases at J; junction bases unmatched: 4. CDR3 sequence (DNA): TGCAGCGTTGAAGCAGGGGGCGAGGACACCATATATTTT. Translating it yields CSVEAGGEDTIYF.

The CDR3 is CASSLLSGGVANEQFF. In nucleotides, the CDR3 is TGTGCCAGCAGCTTGCTCAGCGGGGGTGTCGCCAATGAGCAGTTCTTC. The chain joins TRBV5-6 to TRBJ2-1; 8 bases align to TRBD2. V shed 1 base and J 6 bases; nucleotides not matched to a gene: 9. Germline V lookup: CDR1 SGHDT, CDR2 YYEEEE. This CDR3 comprises 16 residues.

V is TRBV7-9 and J is TRBJ2-5, with 7 bases identical to TRBD1. The ends lost 4 bases at V and 5 bases at J; junction bases unmatched: 10. The CDR3 covers 15 residues. Germline CDR1 is SEHNR and CDR2 is FQNEAQ (reference sequence). The CDR3 protein is CASSYRTGEMETQYF. The CDR3 region has the DNA TGTGCCAGCAGCTATCGGACAGGCGAGATGGAGACCCAGTACTTC.

The chain uses TRBV7-2 and TRBJ2-5; TRBD2 might be the D (6 bases). Per the germline V gene, CDR1 is SGHTA and CDR2 is FQGNSA. The CDR3 runs to 15 residues. V was clipped by 0 bases and J by 4 bases, with 12 bases between them. This CDR3 is CASSLASLEGETQYF. Here the CDR3 DNA reads TGTGCCAGCAGCTTAGCGTCCCTGGAGGGAGAGACCCAGTACTTC.

The gene calls are TRBV12-5 and TRBJ1-2; 7 positions agree with TRBD1. V was clipped by 4 bases and J by 4 bases; unmatched bases: 6. CDR1 and CDR2 (germline): LGHNT, FRNRAP. This CDR3 is built from 14 residues. The CDR3 DNA is TGTGCTAGTGGTTCCACCGGACAGGTCTATGGCTACACCTTC. Encoded protein: CASGSTGQVYGYTF.

J is TRBJ1-1 and V is TRBV2; D ambiguous. The V end lost 6 bases, the J end lost 10 bases, and 9 bases lay between the germline ends. Germline CDR1 is SNHLY and CDR2 is FYNNEI. The CDR3 has 10 amino acids. The CDR3 region has the DNA TGTGCCAGCAGGGGGAGAGGAGCTTTCTTT. Its translation is CASRGRGAFF.

This clone came up a few times. The V call is TRBV4-1, the J call TRBJ2-5; TRBD1 aligns across 10 bases. Trimming removed 6 bases from V and 5 bases from J; junction bases left unmatched: 6. The CDR3 totals 14 residues. Germline V lookup: CDR1 MGHRA, CDR2 YSYEKL. Written as DNA, the CDR3 is TGCGCCAGCAGGACCGGGACAGGGGACGAGACCCAGTACTTC. Residues: CASRTGTGDETQYF.

This clone was found a few times. The genes are TRBV20-1 and TRBJ2-1, with D unclear. V shed 0 bases and J shed 10 bases, with 7 bases lying between them. The CDR3 is made up of 11 amino acids. The germline V gene has CDR1 DFQATT and CDR2 SNEGSKA (reference sequence). This chain's CDR3 is CSARERSEQFF. DNA for the CDR3: TGCAGTGCTAGAGAGAGGAGCGAGCAGTTCTTC.